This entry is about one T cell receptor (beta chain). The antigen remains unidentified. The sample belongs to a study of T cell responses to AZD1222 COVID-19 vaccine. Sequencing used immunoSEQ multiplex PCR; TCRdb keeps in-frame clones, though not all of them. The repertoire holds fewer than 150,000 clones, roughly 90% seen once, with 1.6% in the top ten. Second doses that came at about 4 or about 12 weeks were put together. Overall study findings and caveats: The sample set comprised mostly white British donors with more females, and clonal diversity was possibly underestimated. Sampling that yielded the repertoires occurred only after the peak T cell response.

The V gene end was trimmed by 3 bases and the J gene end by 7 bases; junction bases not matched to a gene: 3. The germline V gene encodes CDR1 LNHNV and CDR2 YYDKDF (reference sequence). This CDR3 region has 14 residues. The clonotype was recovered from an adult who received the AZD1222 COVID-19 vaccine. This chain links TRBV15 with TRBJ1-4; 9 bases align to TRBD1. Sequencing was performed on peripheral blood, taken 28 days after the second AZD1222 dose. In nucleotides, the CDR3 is TGTGCCACCAGCAGGACAGGGGGAGGTGAAAAACTGTTTTTT. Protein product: CATSRTGGGEKLFF.